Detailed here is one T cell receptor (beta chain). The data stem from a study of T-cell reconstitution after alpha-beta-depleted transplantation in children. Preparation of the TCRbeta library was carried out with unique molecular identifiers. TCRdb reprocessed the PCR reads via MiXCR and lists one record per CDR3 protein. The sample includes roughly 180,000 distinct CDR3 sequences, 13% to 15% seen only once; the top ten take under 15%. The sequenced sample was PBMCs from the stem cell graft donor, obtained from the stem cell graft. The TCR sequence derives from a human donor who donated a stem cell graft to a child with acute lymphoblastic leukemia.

The CDR3 coding sequence is TGTGCCAGCAGTGCGGGGGGTTGGGAGCAGTTCTTC. Protein: CASSAGGWEQFF. V gene TRBV6-4 combines with J gene TRBJ2-1, with 7 positions matching TRBD2. J was trimmed by 10 bases and V by 4 bases; bases with no gene match: 4. Germline-derived CDR1 and CDR2 are MRHNA and SNTAGT. This CDR3 region has 12 residues.